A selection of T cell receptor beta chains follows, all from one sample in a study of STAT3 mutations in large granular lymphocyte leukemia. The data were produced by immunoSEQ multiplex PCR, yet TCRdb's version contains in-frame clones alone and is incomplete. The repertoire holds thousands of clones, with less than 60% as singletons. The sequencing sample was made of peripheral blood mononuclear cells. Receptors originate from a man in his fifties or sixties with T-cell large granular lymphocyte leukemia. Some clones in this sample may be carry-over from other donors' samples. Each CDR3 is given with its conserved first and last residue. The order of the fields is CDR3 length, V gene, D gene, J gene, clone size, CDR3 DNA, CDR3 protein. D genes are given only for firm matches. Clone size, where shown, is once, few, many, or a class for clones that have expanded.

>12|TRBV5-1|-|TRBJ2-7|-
TGCGCCAGCAGCCGACAGTCCGGTGAGCAGTACTTC
CASSRQSGEQYF
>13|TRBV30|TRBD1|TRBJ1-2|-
TGTGCCTGGAGCCCGTTGACAGGGTTTGGCTACACCTTC
CAWSPLTGFGYTF
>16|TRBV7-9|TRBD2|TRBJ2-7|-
TGTGCCAGCAGCCGGTCAACCGGGACTAGCATCCACGAGCAGTACTTC
CASSRSTGTSIHEQYF
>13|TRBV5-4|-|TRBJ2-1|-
TGTGCCAGCAGCCCCGAATGGGGAAATGAGCAGTTCTTC
CASSPEWGNEQFF
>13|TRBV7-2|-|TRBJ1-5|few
TGTGCCAGCAGCTCATACGGGACTCAGCCCCAGCATTTT
CASSSYGTQPQHF
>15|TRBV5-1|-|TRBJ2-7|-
TGCGCCAGCAGCCGTGGGACATCTAGCTCCTACGAGCAGTACTTC
CASSRGTSSSYEQYF
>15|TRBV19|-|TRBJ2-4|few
TGTGCCAGTAGATTAAAGGGGCTGGCCAAAAACATTCAGTACTTC
CASRLKGLAKNIQYF
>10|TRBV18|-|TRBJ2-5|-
TGTGCCAGCTCACGGAAGACCCAGTACTTC
CASSRKTQYF
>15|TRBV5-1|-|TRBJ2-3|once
TGCGCCAGCAGCTTGGAGGGACACTCCACAGATACGCAGTATTTT
CASSLEGHSTDTQYF
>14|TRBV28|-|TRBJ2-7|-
TGTGCCAGCAGCCCTTCCACGGCCGGCAACGAGCAGTACTTC
CASSPSTAGNEQYF
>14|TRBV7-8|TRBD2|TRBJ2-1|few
TGTGCCAGCAGCGCGGGACTAGCGGGGAATGAGCAGTTCTTC
CASSAGLAGNEQFF
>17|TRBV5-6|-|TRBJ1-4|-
TGTGCCAGCAGCTCATTCGTACCGGGACACCCTAATGAAAAACTGTTTTTT
CASSSFVPGHPNEKLFF
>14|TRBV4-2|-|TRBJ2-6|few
TGTGCCAGCAGCCAGGACTCTGGGGCCAACGTCCTGACTTTC
CASSQDSGANVLTF
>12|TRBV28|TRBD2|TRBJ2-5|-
TGTGCCGCTGGGGGGGACCCAGGGACCCAGTACTTC
CAAGGDPGTQYF
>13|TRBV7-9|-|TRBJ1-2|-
TGTGCCAGCAGCTTGGGGGGAGTCAGAGGCTACACCTTC
CASSLGGVRGYTF
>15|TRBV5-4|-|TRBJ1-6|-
TGTGCCAGCAGCCCTGGAGGCAGGGACAATTCACCCCTCCACTTT
CASSPGGRDNSPLHF
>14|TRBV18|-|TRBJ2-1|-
TGTGCCAGCTCACCAAGGCTGTCGTACAATGAGCAGTTCTTC
CASSPRLSYNEQFF
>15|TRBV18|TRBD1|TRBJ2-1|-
TGTGCCAGCTCACCGGTTACAGGGGGCTACAATGAGCAGTTCTTC
CASSPVTGGYNEQFF
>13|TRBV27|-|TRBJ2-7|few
TGTGCCAGCAATTTTCCGGGATCCTACGAGCAGTACTTC
CASNFPGSYEQYF
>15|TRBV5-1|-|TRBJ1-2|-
TGCGCCAGCAGCTTGGTTGGGTCAGGAGACTATGGCTACACCTTC
CASSLVGSGDYGYTF
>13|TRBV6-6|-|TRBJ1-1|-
TGTGCCAGCAGTTACTCGAGAAACACTGAAGCTTTCTTT
CASSYSRNTEAFF
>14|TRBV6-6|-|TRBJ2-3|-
TGTGCCAGCAAACAGGGTTCTAGCACAGATACGCAGTATTTT
CASKQGSSTDTQYF
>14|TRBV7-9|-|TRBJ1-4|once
TGTGCCAGCAGCTTGGGGCAGGGCGATGAAAAACTGTTTTTT
CASSLGQGDEKLFF
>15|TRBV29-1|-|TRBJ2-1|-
TGCAGCGTTGAGGGGGTTGGAAGCTCCTACAATGAGCAGTTCTTC
CSVEGVGSSYNEQFF
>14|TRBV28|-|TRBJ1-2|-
TGTGCCAGCAGTTTTTCGGGGGGCGGCTATGGCTACACCTTC
CASSFSGGGYGYTF
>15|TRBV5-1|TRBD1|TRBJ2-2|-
TGCGCCAGCAGGCCGCGGGACAGGGACACCGGGGAGCTGTTTTTT
CASRPRDRDTGELFF
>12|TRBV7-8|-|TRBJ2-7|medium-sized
TGTGCCACCAAAAGGGGTGGTCACGAGCAGTACTTC
CATKRGGHEQYF
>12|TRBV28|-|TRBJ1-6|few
TGTGCCAGCGACGGGTCCAATTCACCCCTCCACTTT
CASDGSNSPLHF
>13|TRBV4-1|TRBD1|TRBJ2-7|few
TGCGCCAGCAGTCAAGGGACGGGACAGGGGGTGTGCTTC
CASSQGTGQGVCF
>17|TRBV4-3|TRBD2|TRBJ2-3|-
TGCGCCAGCAGCCATTACTTAGCGGGAGGGGTCGCAGATACGCAGTATTTT
CASSHYLAGGVADTQYF
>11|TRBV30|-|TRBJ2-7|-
TGTGCCTGGACCTTGCGCTACGAGCAGTACTTC
CAWTLRYEQYF
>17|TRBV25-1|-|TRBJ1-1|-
TGTGCCAGCAGTGAAGGGGGGCTCGGGATAATGAACACTGAAGCTTTCTTT
CASSEGGLGIMNTEAFF
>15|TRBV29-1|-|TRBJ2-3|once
TGCAGCGTTGCGCGAGGGGGAACTAGCACAGATACGCAGTATTTT
CSVARGGTSTDTQYF
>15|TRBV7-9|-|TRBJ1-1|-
TGTGCCAGCAGCCTAGGTTCCGGGTCCGGGACTGAAGCTTTCTTT
CASSLGSGSGTEAFF
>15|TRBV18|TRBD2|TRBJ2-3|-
TGTGCCAGCTCACCACCGCGGGAGGGCCGAGATACGCAGTATTTT
CASSPPREGRDTQYF
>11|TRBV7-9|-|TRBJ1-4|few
TGTGCCAGCAGCTTAGCCGGGAAGGTGTTTTTT
CASSLAGKVFF
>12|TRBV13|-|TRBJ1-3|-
TGTGCCAGCTCACAGTCCGGAAACACCATATATTTT
CASSQSGNTIYF